One sample yielded the 8 T cell receptor beta chains listed below, sequenced in a study of beta chain features in type 1 diabetes. The investigators reverse transcribed all of the isolated RNA, so they sequenced expressed TCRB transcripts. Using immunoSEQ multiplex PCR, the repertoire was profiled, and TCRdb retains in-frame clones only, with some absent. There are hundreds of thousands of clones in the sample; approximately 12% occur only once, and roughly 0.015% lies in the top ten. Sequenced material: naive CD4+ T cells from blood. The receptors derive from a man between 18 and 29 years old in good health.

This clone was recorded a few times. The J gene is TRBJ2-2, the V gene TRBV27; TRBD2 agrees at 10 bases. The CDR3 sequence is 14 residues long. Germline V CDR1 and CDR2: MNHEY, SMNVEV (reference sequence). Germline trimming cut 10 bases from V and 4 bases from J; bases unmatched to any gene: 6. CDR3 protein: CATASGGGTGELFF. As DNA, the CDR3 is TGTGCCACCGCGAGCGGGGGGGGCACCGGGGAGCTGTTTTTT.

This clone showed up just a few times. V is TRBV7-2 and J is TRBJ2-7, with D unclear. The CDR3 loop spans 11 amino acids. The V and J ends lost 4 bases and 4 bases respectively, with 5 bases between them. Looked up from germline, CDR1 is SGHTA and CDR2 is FQGNSA. The CDR3 DNA reads TGTGCCAGCAGCTCCGTTTACGAGCAGTACTTC. Protein product: CASSSVYEQYF.

This clone was picked up many times. This rearrangement joins TRBV30 to TRBJ2-7; possible D gene TRBD1, 5 bases. Trimming took off 1 base at V and 5 bases at J, with 9 bases between the two ends. The CDR3 has 12 amino acids. Germline V gene data show CDR1 as GTSNPN and CDR2 as SVGIG (reference sequence). The CDR3 DNA reads TGTGCCTGGAGTGGGACAAGAGACGAGCAGTACTTC. Protein sequence: CAWSGTRDEQYF.

This clone appeared a few times. The chain links TRBV19 to TRBJ1-2; D gene unclear. V lost 6 bases, J lost 0 bases, and 11 bases lay in between. The CDR3 is made up of 14 amino acids. Germline-derived CDR1 and CDR2 are LNHDA and SQIVND (reference sequence). The CDR3 DNA reads as TGTGCCAGTAGGAACACGCAAGCTAACTATGGCTACACCTTC. Its translation: CASRNTQANYGYTF. Full variable domain (missing parts from reference TRBV19 and TRBJ1-2): DGGITQSPKYLFRKEGQNVTLSCEQNLNHDAMYWYRQDPGQGLRLIYYSQIVNDFQKGDIAEGYSVSREKKESFPLTVTSAQKNPTAFYLCASRNTQANYGYTFGSGTRLTVV.

The rearrangement uses TRBV7-2 and TRBJ1-5; D ambiguous. Per germline, CDR1 SGHTA and CDR2 FQGNSA. There are 13 residues in the CDR3. V was pared by 5 bases and J by 0 bases, with 5 bases between. The CDR3, as DNA: TGTGCCAGCAGCGCGAATAGCAATCAGCCCCAGCATTTT. Translating it yields CASSANSNQPQHF.

The V call is TRBV4-3, the J call TRBJ2-1; no clear D gene. CDR1 is LGHNA, CDR2 YSLEER, per germline. This CDR3 region has 14 residues. Trimming cost V 0 bases and J 5 bases, with 8 bases left between them. The CDR3 reads CASSQDWANNEQFF. CDR3 nucleotide sequence: TGCGCCAGCAGCCAAGATTGGGCTAACAATGAGCAGTTCTTC.

With regard to this clone: Other nucleotide sequences in the sample specify the same CDR3. The CDR3 nucleotides are TGTGCCAGCGGAGCGGGGACTAGCACAGATACGCAGTATTTT. Its protein product is CASGAGTSTDTQYF. The genes are TRBV9 and TRBJ2-3, with 7 bases identical to TRBD2. The CDR3 totals 14 residues. Trimming took 7 bases from V and 0 from J; bases not matched to a gene: 5. Looked up from germline, CDR1 is SGDLS and CDR2 is YYNGEE.

The CDR3 spells CAMGGSYEQYF. The CDR3 nucleotides read TGTGCCATGGGGGGGTCCTACGAGCAGTACTTC. The chain carries TRBV6-4 and TRBJ2-7; 7 nucleotides match TRBD2. The J segment lost 1 base and the V segment lost 10 bases, leaving 1 base of the junction unmatched. Per the germline V gene, CDR1 is MRHNA and CDR2 is SNTAGT. The CDR3 extends over 11 amino acids.